This T cell receptor (beta chain) originates from a study of blood T cell repertoires in COVID-19 (dated by TCRdb to 2019 to 2021). Regarding the complete study: Samples from collaborators originated in the United States, Italy and Spain and spanned both the acute and convalescent phases of COVID-19. The material from the prospective study consisted of cDNA or gDNA derived from T cells, B-cell-depleted T cells, or PBMCs. The dataset comprised deeply sampled blood TCRbeta repertoires from subjects exposed to, actively infected with, or recovered from COVID-19. A freely available public database, intended as a resource for researchers studying the immune response to SARS-CoV-2, is where the repertoires were released. The samples were drawn from the first 160 participants of the ongoing ImmuneRACE study and from more than 1,000 subjects provided by 6 global collaborators. Sample metadata almost always included a de-identified subject ID, COVID-19 status, age in years and sex. Where HLA class I and class II types were available, the types were taken from metadata supplied by the sample provider, not from assay-based typing.

Taken from the germline V gene, the CDR1 and CDR2 loops are SGHDT and YYEEEE. The CDR3 holds 13 amino acids from the cysteine to the phenylalanine. Only the CDR3 DNA stays, 39 bases, in frame from base 1. V is reduced by 4 bases and J by 2 bases, leaving a spacing of 8 bases between them. Of note for this clone: Its recognized antigen is unknown. Per-base quality was not reported, and no clone a single base away is much larger than it.

The collaborating institutions used their own protocols to collect whole blood in K2EDTA tubes. Collaborator samples were shipped for TCRbeta analysis as frozen whole blood, isolated PBMCs, or DNA extracted from either sample type. Overall study outcomes, separate from this receptor: Clinical and demographic metadata were provided uncurated, with the amount varying by source and participant.

TCRbeta CDR3 regions were amplified from genomic DNA using the immunoSEQ Assay, a bias-controlled multiplex PCR. The authors' pipeline ran thus. Nucleated cell counts per sample were estimated from amplification of reference gene primers within the assay. Sequence reads were collapsed and filtered to measure the absolute abundance of every unique TCRbeta CDR3 rearrangement. For each sample, productive Simpson clonality was calculated as the square root of Simpson's diversity index across productive rearrangements. Held by TCRdb, this immuneACCESS table contains in-frame sequences only and omits some clones. Under half of the omission traces to an unresolved V gene where checked; the cause of the rest is unknown. That table gives V, J and clone size, and the DNA gave D and trimming. This sample holds over 300,000 clones; around four fifths were observed only once. Approximately 1.3% of the sample belongs to the ten largest clones.

The sequencing sample was made of peripheral blood. This receptor was obtained from a woman between 50 and 59 years old with acute or convalescent COVID-19. The sequence joins TRBV5-6 to TRBJ2-3, with no confidently assigned D gene. Here the CDR3 is given as CASSLFYTDTQYF. The DNA sequence reads TGTGCCAGCAGCCTATTTTACACAGATACGCAGTATTTT.